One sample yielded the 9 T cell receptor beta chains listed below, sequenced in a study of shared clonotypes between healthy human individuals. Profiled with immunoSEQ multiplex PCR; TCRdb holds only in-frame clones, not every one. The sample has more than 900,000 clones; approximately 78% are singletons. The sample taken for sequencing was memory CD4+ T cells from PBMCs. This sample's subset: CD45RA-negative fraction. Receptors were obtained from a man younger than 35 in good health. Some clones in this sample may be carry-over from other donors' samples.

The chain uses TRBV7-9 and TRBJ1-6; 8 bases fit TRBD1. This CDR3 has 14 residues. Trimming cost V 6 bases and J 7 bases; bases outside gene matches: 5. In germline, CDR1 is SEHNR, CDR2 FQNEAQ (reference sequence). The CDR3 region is CASRLTGENSPLHF. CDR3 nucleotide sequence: TGTGCCAGCAGGCTGACAGGGGAGAATTCACCCCTCCACTTT.

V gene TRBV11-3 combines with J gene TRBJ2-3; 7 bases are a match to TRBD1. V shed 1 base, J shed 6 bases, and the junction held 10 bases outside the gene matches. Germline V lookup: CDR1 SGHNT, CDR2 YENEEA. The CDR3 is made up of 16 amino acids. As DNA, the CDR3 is TGTGCCAGCAGCTTAGGTCTTTTGGGACAGAAGGATACGCAGTATTTT. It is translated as CASSLGLLGQKDTQYF.

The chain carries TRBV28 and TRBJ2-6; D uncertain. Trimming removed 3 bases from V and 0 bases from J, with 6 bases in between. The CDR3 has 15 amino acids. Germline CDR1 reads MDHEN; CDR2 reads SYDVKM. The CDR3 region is CASSFGSSGANVLTF. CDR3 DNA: TGTGCCAGCAGTTTTGGGTCCTCTGGGGCCAACGTCCTGACTTTC.

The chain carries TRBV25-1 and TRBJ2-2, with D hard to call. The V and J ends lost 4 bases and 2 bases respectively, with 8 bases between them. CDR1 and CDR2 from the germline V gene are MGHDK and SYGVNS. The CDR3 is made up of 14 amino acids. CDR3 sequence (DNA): TGTGCCAGCAGTGTTCTAGAAAACACCGGGGAGCTGTTTTTT. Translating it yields CASSVLENTGELFF.

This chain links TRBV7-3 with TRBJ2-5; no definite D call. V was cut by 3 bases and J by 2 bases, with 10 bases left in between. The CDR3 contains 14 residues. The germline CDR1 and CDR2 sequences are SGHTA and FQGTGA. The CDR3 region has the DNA TGTGCCAGCAGCTTCGGGTCCGAACAAGAGACCCAGTACTTC. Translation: CASSFGSEQETQYF.

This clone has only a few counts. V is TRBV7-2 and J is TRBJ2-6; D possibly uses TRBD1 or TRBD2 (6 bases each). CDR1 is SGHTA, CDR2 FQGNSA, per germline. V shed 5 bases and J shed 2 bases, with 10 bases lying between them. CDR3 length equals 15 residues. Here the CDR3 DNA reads TGTGCCAGCAGCCACAGGGAGGCTGGGGCCAACGTCCTGACTTTC. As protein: CASSHREAGANVLTF.

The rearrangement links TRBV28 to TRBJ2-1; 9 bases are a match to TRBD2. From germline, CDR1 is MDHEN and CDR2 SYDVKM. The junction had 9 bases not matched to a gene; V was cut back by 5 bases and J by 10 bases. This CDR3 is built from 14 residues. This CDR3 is CASSRAGGPGEQFF. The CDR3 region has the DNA TGTGCCAGCAGTAGGGCGGGAGGGCCAGGGGAGCAGTTCTTC.

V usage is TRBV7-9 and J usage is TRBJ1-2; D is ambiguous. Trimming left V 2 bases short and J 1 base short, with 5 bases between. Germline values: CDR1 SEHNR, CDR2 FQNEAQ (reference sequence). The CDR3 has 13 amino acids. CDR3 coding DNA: TGTGCCAGCAGCTTACGCCTTAACTATGGCTACACCTTC. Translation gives CASSLRLNYGYTF. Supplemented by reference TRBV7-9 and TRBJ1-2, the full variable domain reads DTGVSQNPRHKITKRGQNVTFRCDPISEHNRLYWYRQTLGQGPEFLTYFQNEAQLEKSRLLSDRFSAERPKGSFSTLEIQRTEQGDSAMYLCASSLRLNYGYTFGSGTRLTVV.

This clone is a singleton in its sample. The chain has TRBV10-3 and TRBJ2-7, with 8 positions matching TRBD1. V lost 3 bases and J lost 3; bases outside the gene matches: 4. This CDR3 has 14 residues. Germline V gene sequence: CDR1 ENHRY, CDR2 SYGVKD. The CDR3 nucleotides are TGTGCCATCAGTGATAGCAGGGGGCACTACGAGCAGTACTTC. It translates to CAISDSRGHYEQYF.